These T cell receptor beta chains were read from a single sample in a study of Ad26.COV2.S vaccination and SARS-CoV-2 variants. Method: immunoSEQ multiplex PCR; TCRdb's copy keeps in-frame clones and lacks some. The repertoire has fewer than 400,000 clones, about 88% of them found once; the top ten carry roughly 3.5%. Sample: peripheral blood, taken in a trial of Ad26.COV2.S vaccine versus placebo. These receptors were collected from a person aged 18 to 59 who received the Ad26.COV2.S COVID-19 vaccine or a placebo. The CDR3 runs from the conserved cysteine through the conserved F or W. Each record gives: clone size, J gene, D gene, V gene, CDR3 DNA, CDR3 protein. D genes are given only for firm matches. Size tells how often a clone was seen (once, few, many) or the class of an expanded clone, and some rows leave it out.

size: .; J: TRBJ1-4; D: TRBD1; V: TRBV7-2; DNA: TGTGCCAGCAGCAGATACGGACAGGGTGAAAAACTGTTTTTT; CDR3: CASSRYGQGEKLFF
size: .; J: TRBJ1-2; D: .; V: TRBV19; DNA: TGTGCCACCCTAGGGGGGGCAGGGATCAACTATGGCTACACCTTC; CDR3: CATLGGAGINYGYTF
size: .; J: TRBJ2-7; D: .; V: TRBV18; DNA: TGTGCCAGCTCACCGCAGGACGCGAGCTCCTACGAGCAGTACTTC; CDR3: CASSPQDASSYEQYF
size: .; J: TRBJ2-7; D: TRBD1; V: TRBV12-5; DNA: TGTGCTAGTGGTCCTTCGGGACAGGGGGCTCCCTACGAGCAGTACTTC; CDR3: CASGPSGQGAPYEQYF
size: .; J: TRBJ1-1; D: .; V: TRBV6-9; DNA: TGTGATAAACGGACAGCCTCCGATCTGAACACTGAAGCTTTCTTT; CDR3: CDKRTASDLNTEAFF
size: .; J: TRBJ1-2; D: .; V: TRBV19; DNA: TGTGCCAGTAGAGAACAGGGATACTATGGCTACACCTTC; CDR3: CASREQGYYGYTF
size: .; J: TRBJ1-1; D: TRBD1; V: TRBV18; DNA: TGTGCCAGCTCACCAAACAGGGGAATTAACACTGAAGCTTTCTTT; CDR3: CASSPNRGINTEAFF
size: .; J: TRBJ1-2; D: TRBD1; V: TRBV5-4; DNA: TGTGCCAGCAGCTCGTTTACGTCCGGGACAGGGGTTTTCGGCTACACCTTC; CDR3: CASSSFTSGTGVFGYTF
size: .; J: TRBJ1-2; D: .; V: TRBV18; DNA: TGTGCCAGCTCACCAGACAGAAATGGCTACACCTTC; CDR3: CASSPDRNGYTF
size: .; J: TRBJ2-7; D: TRBD1; V: TRBV5-5; DNA: TGTGCCAGCAGCCCGGGGGTACAGGGGGCCGAGCAGTACTTC; CDR3: CASSPGVQGAEQYF
size: .; J: TRBJ2-1; D: .; V: TRBV2; DNA: TGTGCCAGCTCGCTACGCTCTCCCTACAATGAGCAGTTCTTC; CDR3: CASSLRSPYNEQFF
size: .; J: TRBJ2-3; D: TRBD2; V: TRBV29-1; DNA: TGCAGCGTTGCAACTAGCGGGGGGATCACAGATACGCAGTATTTT; CDR3: CSVATSGGITDTQYF
size: once; J: TRBJ1-6; D: .; V: TRBV5-1; DNA: TGCGCCAGCAGCCCTACTGAACAGGGTGGCTCCTATAATTCACCCCTCCACTTT; CDR3: CASSPTEQGGSYNSPLHF
size: .; J: TRBJ2-1; D: TRBD2; V: TRBV5-6; DNA: TGTGCCAGCAGCCCTCTGGCGGGAGATTACAATGAGCAGTTCTTC; CDR3: CASSPLAGDYNEQFF
size: once; J: TRBJ1-4; D: .; V: TRBV2; DNA: TGTGCCAGCAGTGATGGGGGAGGAGAAAAACTGTTTTTT; CDR3: CASSDGGGEKLFF
size: .; J: TRBJ2-2; D: .; V: TRBV2; DNA: TGTGCCAGCAGCGTCGTTGACACCGGGGAGCTGTTTTTT; CDR3: CASSVVDTGELFF
size: .; J: TRBJ1-2; D: TRBD1; V: TRBV2; DNA: TGTGCCAGCACTCAAGGGACAGCAAACTATGGCTACACCTTC; CDR3: CASTQGTANYGYTF
size: .; J: TRBJ2-7; D: TRBD1; V: TRBV19; DNA: TGTGCCAGTAGCGACAGGGGGTACGAGCAGTACTTC; CDR3: CASSDRGYEQYF
size: .; J: TRBJ1-1; D: .; V: TRBV19; DNA: TGTGCCAGTAGAAGAGGGACGGTGAACACTGAAGCTTTCTTT; CDR3: CASRRGTVNTEAFF
size: .; J: TRBJ2-7; D: .; V: TRBV5-6; DNA: TGTGCCAGCAGCTTGAGGGACGGAACCTACGAGCAGTACTTC; CDR3: CASSLRDGTYEQYF
size: .; J: TRBJ1-5; D: .; V: TRBV7-2; DNA: TGTGCCAGCAGCTTTCATAGGGATCATCAGCCCCAGCATTTT; CDR3: CASSFHRDHQPQHF
size: .; J: TRBJ1-1; D: .; V: TRBV19; DNA: TGTGCCAGCAAACAGGGTATCACTGAAGCTTTCTTT; CDR3: CASKQGITEAFF
size: .; J: TRBJ2-7; D: .; V: TRBV25-1; DNA: TGTGCCAGCAGTGGAAGTTACGAGCAGTACTTC; CDR3: CASSGSYEQYF
size: few; J: TRBJ1-1; D: .; V: TRBV10-3; DNA: TGTGCCATCTCTACAGGGTTGGTGAACACTGAAGCTTTCTTT; CDR3: CAISTGLVNTEAFF
size: .; J: TRBJ1-2; D: TRBD1; V: TRBV5-1; DNA: TGCGCCAGCAGCCCAGGACAGGAGCTTATTTCTAACTATGGCTACACCTTC; CDR3: CASSPGQELISNYGYTF
size: .; J: TRBJ1-4; D: TRBD1; V: TRBV6-5; DNA: TGTGCCAGCAGGGGGACAGGGTTTGAAAAACTGTTTTTT; CDR3: CASRGTGFEKLFF
size: few; J: TRBJ1-3; D: TRBD1; V: TRBV5-1; DNA: TGCGCCAGCAAAGGGACAGGGGCGCCTTCTGGAAACACCATATATTTT; CDR3: CASKGTGAPSGNTIYF
size: .; J: TRBJ2-7; D: TRBD1; V: TRBV7-8; DNA: TGTGCCAGCAGCCCCCGGACAGGGGACAACGAGCAGTACTTC; CDR3: CASSPRTGDNEQYF
size: .; J: TRBJ2-2; D: TRBD1; V: TRBV7-9; DNA: TGTGCCAGCAGCGGTCCCGGGACAGGGTTCACGGGTACCGGGGAGCTGTTTTTT; CDR3: CASSGPGTGFTGTGELFF
size: .; J: TRBJ1-5; D: .; V: TRBV28; DNA: TGTGCCAGCAGGACGAACGGACCCTATCAGCCCCAGCATTTT; CDR3: CASRTNGPYQPQHF
size: .; J: TRBJ2-5; D: .; V: TRBV3-1/TRBV3-2; DNA: TGTGCCAGCAGCCCCCCGGGGAGCATTACAGCTACCCAGTACTTC; CDR3: CASSPPGSITATQYF
size: .; J: TRBJ1-5; D: .; V: TRBV4-1; DNA: TGCGCCAGCAGCCAAGAGGGCGCCCAGCCCCAGCATTTT; CDR3: CASSQEGAQPQHF
size: .; J: TRBJ1-4; D: .; V: TRBV4-1; DNA: TGCGCCAGCAGCCGTACGCTAGCAACTAATGAAAAACTGTTTTTT; CDR3: CASSRTLATNEKLFF
size: .; J: TRBJ2-5; D: TRBD1; V: TRBV5-4; DNA: TGTGCCAGCAGCTTTACCCTAAAACAGGGGGCACCAGAGACCCAGTACTTC; CDR3: CASSFTLKQGAPETQYF
size: .; J: TRBJ1-4; D: TRBD1; V: TRBV5-1; DNA: TGCGCCAGCAGCTCAACAGGGGGCGGAGGCGAAAAACTGTTTTTT; CDR3: CASSSTGGGGEKLFF
size: .; J: TRBJ1-6; D: TRBD1; V: TRBV30; DNA: TGTGCCTGGAGTGTACGGGGCAGGGGGAATTCACCCCTCCACTTT; CDR3: CAWSVRGRGNSPLHF
size: .; J: TRBJ2-3; D: TRBD2; V: TRBV5-1; DNA: TGCGCCAGCAGCCCAGATGGACTAGCGGGGGCAGATACGCAGTATTTT; CDR3: CASSPDGLAGADTQYF
size: .; J: TRBJ1-1; D: .; V: TRBV2; DNA: TGTGCCAGCATATGCATGAACACTGAAGCTTTCTTT; CDR3: CASICMNTEAFF
size: .; J: TRBJ2-7; D: .; V: TRBV19; DNA: TGTGCCAGTAGTTCCCAAGACGCAACCTACGAGCAGTACTTC; CDR3: CASSSQDATYEQYF
size: .; J: TRBJ1-3; D: TRBD1; V: TRBV6-6; DNA: TGTGCCAGCCAGGGGGGGAACACCATATATTTT; CDR3: CASQGGNTIYF
size: .; J: TRBJ2-7; D: .; V: TRBV13; DNA: TGTGCCAGCAGCTTAGGCAGGGAGCAGTACTTC; CDR3: CASSLGREQYF